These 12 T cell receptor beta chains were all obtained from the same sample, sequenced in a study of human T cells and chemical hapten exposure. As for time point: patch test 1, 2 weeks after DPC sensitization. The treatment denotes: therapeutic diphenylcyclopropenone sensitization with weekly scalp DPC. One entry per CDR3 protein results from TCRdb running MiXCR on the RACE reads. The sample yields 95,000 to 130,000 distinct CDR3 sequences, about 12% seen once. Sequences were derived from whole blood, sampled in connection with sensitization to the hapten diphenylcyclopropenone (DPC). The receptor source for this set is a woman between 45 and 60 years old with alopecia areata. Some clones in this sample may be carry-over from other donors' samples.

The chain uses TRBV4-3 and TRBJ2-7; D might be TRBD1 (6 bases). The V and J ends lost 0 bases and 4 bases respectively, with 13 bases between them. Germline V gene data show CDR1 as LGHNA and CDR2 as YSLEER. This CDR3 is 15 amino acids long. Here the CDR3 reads CASSQDRNRAYEQYF. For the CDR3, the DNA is TGCGCCAGCAGCCAAGATCGGAACAGGGCATACGAGCAGTACTTC.

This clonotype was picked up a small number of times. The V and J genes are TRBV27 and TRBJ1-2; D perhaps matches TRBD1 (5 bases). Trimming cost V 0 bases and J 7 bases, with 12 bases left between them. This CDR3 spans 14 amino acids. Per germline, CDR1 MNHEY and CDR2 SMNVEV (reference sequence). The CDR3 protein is CASSLSFRAGGYTF. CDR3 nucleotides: TGTGCCAGCAGTTTATCTTTCAGGGCTGGTGGCTACACCTTC.

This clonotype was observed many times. The CDR3 DNA follows: TGTGCCAGCTCGCAGATACGGGACCGCCCTGAAAAACTGTTTTTT. Encoded protein: CASSQIRDRPEKLFF. The chain links TRBV18 to TRBJ1-4, with a tentative D call TRBD1 (5 bases). CDR3 length equals 15 residues. Germline lookup yields CDR1 KGHSH and CDR2 LQKENI. Trimming took off 6 bases at V and 7 bases at J, with 18 bases between the two ends.

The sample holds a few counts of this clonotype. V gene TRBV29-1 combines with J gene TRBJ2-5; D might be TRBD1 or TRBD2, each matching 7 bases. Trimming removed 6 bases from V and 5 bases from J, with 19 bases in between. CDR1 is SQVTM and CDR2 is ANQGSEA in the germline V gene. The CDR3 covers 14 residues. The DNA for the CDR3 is TGCAGCGTCAGACCCAGGGGGGGTCGGGAGACCCAGTACTTC. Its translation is CSVRPRGGRETQYF.

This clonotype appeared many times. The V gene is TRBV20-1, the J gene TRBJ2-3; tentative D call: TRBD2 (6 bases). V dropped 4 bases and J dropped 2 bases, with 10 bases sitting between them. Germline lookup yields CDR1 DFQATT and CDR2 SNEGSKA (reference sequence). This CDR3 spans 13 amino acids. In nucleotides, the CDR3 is TGCAGTGCTATCCGGGACTTCACAGATACGCAGTATTTT. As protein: CSAIRDFTDTQYF.

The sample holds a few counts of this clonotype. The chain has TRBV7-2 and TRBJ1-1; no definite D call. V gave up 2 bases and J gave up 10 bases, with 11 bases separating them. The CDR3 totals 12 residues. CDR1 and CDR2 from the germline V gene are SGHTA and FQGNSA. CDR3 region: CASSLPPARAFF. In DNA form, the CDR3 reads TGTGCCAGCAGCTTACCGCCGGCGCGAGCTTTCTTT.

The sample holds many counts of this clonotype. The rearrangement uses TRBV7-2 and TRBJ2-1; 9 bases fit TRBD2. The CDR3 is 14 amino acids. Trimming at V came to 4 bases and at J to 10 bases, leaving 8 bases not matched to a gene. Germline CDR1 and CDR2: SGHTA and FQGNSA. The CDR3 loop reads CASSSGLASKEQFF. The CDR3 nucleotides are TGTGCCAGCAGCTCGGGACTAGCATCAAAAGAGCAGTTCTTC. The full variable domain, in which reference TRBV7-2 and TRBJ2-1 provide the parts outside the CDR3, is GAGVSQSPSNKVTEKGKDVELRCDPISGHTALYWYRQSLGQGLEFLIYFQGNSAPDKSGLPSDRFSAERTGGSVSTLTIQRTQQEDSAVYLCASSSGLASKEQFFGPGTRLTVL.

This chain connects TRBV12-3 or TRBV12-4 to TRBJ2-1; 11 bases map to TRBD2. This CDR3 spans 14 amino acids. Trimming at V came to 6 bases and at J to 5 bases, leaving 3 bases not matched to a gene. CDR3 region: CASSLAGGNNEQFF. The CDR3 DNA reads TGTGCCAGCAGCCTAGCGGGAGGTAACAATGAGCAGTTCTTC.

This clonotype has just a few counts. The CDR3 loop reads CAISESTGVDNEQFF. The CDR3 DNA reads TGTGCCATCAGTGAGTCGACAGGGGTTGACAATGAGCAGTTCTTC. V is TRBV10-3 and J is TRBJ2-1; 8 nucleotides align to TRBD1. V dropped 0 bases and J dropped 5; count of bases not matched to a gene: 3. The length of the CDR3 is 15 residues. Germline V gene sequence: CDR1 ENHRY, CDR2 SYGVKD.

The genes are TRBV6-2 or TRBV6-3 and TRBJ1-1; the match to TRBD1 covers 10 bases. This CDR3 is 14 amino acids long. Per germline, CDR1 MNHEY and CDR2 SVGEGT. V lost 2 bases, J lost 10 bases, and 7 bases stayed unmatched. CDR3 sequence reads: CASSYRDRGFGAFF. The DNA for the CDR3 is TGTGCCAGCAGTTACCGGGACAGGGGTTTCGGAGCTTTCTTT.

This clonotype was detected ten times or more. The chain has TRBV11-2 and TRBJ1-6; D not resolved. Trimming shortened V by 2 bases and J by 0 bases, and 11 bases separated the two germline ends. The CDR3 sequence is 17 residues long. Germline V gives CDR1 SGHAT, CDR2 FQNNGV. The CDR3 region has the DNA TGTGCCAGCAGCTTATTCGTTCGGAGCTCCTATAATTCACCCCTCCACTTT. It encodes CASSLFVRSSYNSPLHF.

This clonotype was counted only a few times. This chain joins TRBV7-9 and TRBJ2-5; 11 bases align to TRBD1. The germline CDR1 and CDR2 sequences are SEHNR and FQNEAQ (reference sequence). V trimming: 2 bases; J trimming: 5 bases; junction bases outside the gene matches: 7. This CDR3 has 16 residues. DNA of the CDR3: TGTGCCAGCAGCTTACTTGGACAGGGGGCGAGTGAGACCCAGTACTTC. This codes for CASSLLGQGASETQYF.